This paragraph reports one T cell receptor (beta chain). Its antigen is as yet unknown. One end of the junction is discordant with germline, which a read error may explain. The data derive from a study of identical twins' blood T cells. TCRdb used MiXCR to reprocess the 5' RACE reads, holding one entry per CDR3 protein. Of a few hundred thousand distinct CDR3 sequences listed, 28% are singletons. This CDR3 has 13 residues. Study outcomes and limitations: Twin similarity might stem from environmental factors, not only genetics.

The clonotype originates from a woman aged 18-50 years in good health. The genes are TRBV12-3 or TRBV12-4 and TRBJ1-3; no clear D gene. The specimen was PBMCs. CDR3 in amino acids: CASRPNSGNTTYF. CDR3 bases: TGCGCCAGCAGGCCCAACAGTGGAAACACCACATATTTT.